This record covers a single T cell receptor (beta chain). Profiling relied on immunoSEQ multiplex PCR, and the TCRdb table lists in-frame clones only, not all of them. In the table there are hundreds of thousands of clones, 70% to 90% of which are singletons. These data originate in a study of Ad26.COV2.S vaccination and SARS-CoV-2 variants. Trimming removed 2 bases from V and 8 bases from J, with 11 bases in between. The CDR3 length is 13 residues. The V gene's germline CDR1 is SGHRS and CDR2 YFSETQ. The treatment here: roughly 19 received Ad26.COV2.S at low or high dose, single or two shots; 5 received placebo; per-sample allocation not given. Following the first vaccine or placebo injection, samples were taken on day 63.

The chain joins TRBV5-1 to TRBJ2-1, with D possibly TRBD1 on 6 matching bases. This sequence originates from a person aged 18-60 years who received the Ad26.COV2.S COVID-19 vaccine or a placebo. The starting material was peripheral blood, obtained in a trial of Ad26.COV2.S vaccine versus placebo. CDR3: CASSFQGHHEQFF. CDR3 coding DNA: TGCGCCAGCAGCTTCCAGGGACACCATGAGCAGTTCTTC. Combining the CDR3 with reference TRBV5-1 and TRBJ2-1 gives the whole variable domain KAGVTQTPRYLIKTRGQQVTLSCSPISGHRSVSWYQQTPGQGLQFLFEYFSETQRNKGNFPGRFSGRQFSNSRSEMNVSTLELGDSALYLCASSFQGHHEQFFGPGTRLTVL.